This T cell receptor beta chain stems from a study of human T cells and chemical hapten exposure. At the level of the study: On the upper back, patch tests were applied with 0.01% DPC and read at 6 days. Findings and limits, study-wide: Expanded TCRs grouped into significantly more large CDR3 similarity clusters than controls produced.

V was clipped by 3 bases and J by 4 bases; unmatched bases: 4. Germline lookup yields CDR1 SGHRS and CDR2 YFSETQ. The CDR3 has 14 amino acids. Time point given: patch test 3, about 24 weeks after DPC sensitization. Treatment noted: therapeutic diphenylcyclopropenone sensitization with weekly scalp DPC. The library put unique molecular identifiers onto individual cDNA molecules. TCRdb re-called the RACE reads through MiXCR, storing one row per CDR3 protein. The sample holds about 82,000 distinct CDR3 sequences, over 10% seen once. This clonotype was found a few times. The target antigen is unknown. The TCR sequence derives from a woman in her fifties or sixties with alopecia areata. Some clones in this sample may be carry-over from other donors' samples. The V call is TRBV5-1, the J call TRBJ1-5; 7 positions match TRBD1. Sequencing used whole blood, obtained in connection with sensitization to the hapten diphenylcyclopropenone (DPC). Here the CDR3 reads CASSSGGGNQPQHF. The DNA for the CDR3 is TGCGCCAGCAGCTCAGGGGGAGGTAATCAGCCCCAGCATTTT.